Listed below are T cell receptor beta chains from one sample, sequenced in a study of blood T cell repertoires in COVID-19. Data came from immunoSEQ multiplex PCR; TCRdb stores just in-frame clones and leaves some out. The repertoire holds just under 150,000 clones, with over 80% as singletons. The specimen was peripheral blood. The receptors come from a woman aged 45 to 65 with acute or convalescent COVID-19. Each CDR3 is given with its conserved first and last residue. The order of the fields is clone size, V gene, J gene, D gene, CDR3 DNA, CDR3 protein. A D gene is named only where the DNA matches it firmly. Size tells how often a clone was seen (once, few, many) or the class of an expanded clone, and some rows leave it out.

>.|TRBV7-2|TRBJ2-1|.
TGTGCCAGCAGCTCCGGCTCATGGAGCTCCTACAATGAGCAGTTCTTC
CASSSGSWSSYNEQFF
>.|TRBV30|TRBJ1-5|TRBD1
TGTGCCTGGGATCAGGGGGCGCGAGTACAGCCCCAGCATTTT
CAWDQGARVQPQHF
>.|TRBV4-1|TRBJ1-6|.
TGCGCCAGCAGCCAAGAGCCCAGGGGCAAACTCTCCTATAATTCACCCCTCCACTTT
CASSQEPRGKLSYNSPLHF
>few|TRBV30|TRBJ1-5|TRBD1
TGTGCCTGGAGTACCTGGGGACAGGGTAATCAGCCCCAGCATTTT
CAWSTWGQGNQPQHF
>.|TRBV30|TRBJ1-6|.
TGTGCCTGGAGGGCGGACAGAGGGGGTTCACCCCTCCACTTT
CAWRADRGGSPLHF
>.|TRBV3-1/TRBV3-2|TRBJ2-2|.
TGTGCCAGCAGCCCACTCAGGGGGGAGTACACCGGGGAGCTGTTTTTT
CASSPLRGEYTGELFF
>.|TRBV19|TRBJ1-3|TRBD1
TGTGCCAGTAGTATCGGACAGGGGTTCTCTGGAAACACCATATATTTT
CASSIGQGFSGNTIYF
>.|TRBV7-2|TRBJ2-7|TRBD1
TGTGCCAGCAGCTTTTCCGGGACAGGGTACTACGAGCAGTACTTC
CASSFSGTGYYEQYF
>once|TRBV2|TRBJ1-2|TRBD1
TGTGCCAGCAGTGCGGGGGGACAGGCTCTGGCGGGCTACACCTTC
CASSAGGQALAGYTF
>.|TRBV6-5|TRBJ1-3|.
TGTGCCAGCACCCCGACAGGAAACACCATATATTTT
CASTPTGNTIYF
>.|TRBV7-3|TRBJ2-1|TRBD2
TGTGCCAGCAGCTTAGGGAGCGGGAGCGTAAGTGAGCAGTTCTTC
CASSLGSGSVSEQFF